This entry concerns a single T cell receptor beta chain. Original methodology: Amplification of reference gene primers provided the estimated nucleated cell counts. Profiled with immunoSEQ multiplex PCR; TCRdb holds only in-frame clones, not every one. The D gene and trimming were derived from the DNA, and the V and J assignments and clone size from that table. The repertoire holds some 120,000 clones, 85% to 90% seen once, with 0.88% in the top ten. This entry comes from a study of blood T cell repertoires in COVID-19. Study background: The United States, Italy and Spain supplied acute and convalescent COVID-19 samples. T cells, B-cell-depleted T cells, or PBMCs supplied cDNA or gDNA.

Trimming shortened V by 0 bases and J by 2 bases, and 9 bases separated the two germline ends. The CDR3 loop spans 15 amino acids. Germline CDR1 PRHDT, CDR2 FYEKMQ (reference sequence). What was sequenced was peripheral blood. V gene TRBV13 combines with J gene TRBJ2-3; possibly TRBD2 for D (6 bases). This clonotype originated in a woman aged 50 to 60 with active or convalescent COVID-19. Here the CDR3 reads CASSLGGRITDTQYF. The CDR3 bases are TGTGCCAGCAGCTTAGGGGGGAGGATCACAGATACGCAGTATTTT.